The 11 T cell receptor beta chains given below trace back to one sample, sequenced in a study of blood T cell repertoires in COVID-19. Libraries were prepared by immunoSEQ multiplex PCR; TCRdb keeps only in-frame clonotypes and omits some of them. The sample records some 360,000 clones, around 90% being singletons. Sequenced input: peripheral blood. Receptors were obtained from a woman in her sixties or seventies with COVID-19, enrolled during active disease.

The chain is built from TRBV18 and TRBJ1-1; possible D gene TRBD1, 6 bases. Between the trimmed V and J ends, which lost 4 bases and 1 base, there was a span of 7 bases. Germline V gene lookup returns CDR1 KGHSH and CDR2 LQKENI. The CDR3 extends over 13 amino acids. The CDR3 DNA sequence: TGTGCCAGCTCACTACAGGGGAACACTGAAGCTTTCTTT. It encodes CASSLQGNTEAFF.

The chain joins TRBV6-5 to TRBJ2-2; 7 nucleotides match TRBD2. V lost 9 bases, J lost 9 bases, and 4 bases stayed unmatched. Germline V CDR1 and CDR2: MNHEY, SVGAGI. The CDR3 length is 11 residues. CDR3 residues: CARGGVRELFF. Here the CDR3 DNA reads TGTGCCAGGGGGGGGGTGCGGGAGCTGTTTTTT.

The V call is TRBV6-2 or TRBV6-3, the J call TRBJ2-6, with D tentatively TRBD1 (6 bases). With 5 bases removed from V and 1 base from J, the gap between germline ends came to 9 bases. The CDR3 extends over 15 amino acids. Germline CDR1 is MNHEY and CDR2 is SVGEGT. DNA for the CDR3: TGTGCCAGCAGTCGAGGGGGATCTGGGGCCAACGTCCTGACTTTC. Translated: CASSRGGSGANVLTF.

The chain couples TRBV24-1 to TRBJ1-1; D is undetermined. Germline V gene sequence: CDR1 KGHDR, CDR2 SFDVKD. Trimming cost V 4 bases and J 2 bases, with 7 bases left between them. This CDR3 is 13 amino acids long. CDR3 DNA: TGTGCCACCAGTGAAGCGGGAAACACTGAAGCTTTCTTT. Translated: CATSEAGNTEAFF.

The V and J genes are TRBV30 and TRBJ1-3; D unresolved. Germline assignment: CDR1 GTSNPN and CDR2 SVGIG (reference sequence). Trimming took off 3 bases at V and 0 bases at J, with 6 bases between the two ends. The CDR3 runs 13 residues. The CDR3 nucleotides are TGTGCCTGGAGCAGGTCCTCTGGAAACACCATATATTTT. It codes for CAWSRSSGNTIYF.

The genes are TRBV14 and TRBJ1-6, with D possibly being TRBD1 (6 bases). Trimming stripped 0 bases from V and 7 bases from J, with 10 bases between. Per germline, CDR1 SGHDN and CDR2 FVKESK. This CDR3 is built from 15 residues. The CDR3 DNA reads as TGTGCCAGCAGCCAAGATTTGGGGGCGAATTCACCCCTCCACTTT. This codes for CASSQDLGANSPLHF.

This chain joins TRBV27 and TRBJ1-5, with D hard to call. Germline V lookup: CDR1 MNHEY, CDR2 SMNVEV (reference sequence). V was trimmed by 1 base and J by 2 bases, leaving 18 bases between them. The length of the CDR3 is 18 residues. Here the CDR3 DNA reads TGTGCCAGCAGTTTATTCTATGGAGGGTTTGCTGGCAATCAGCCCCAGCATTTT. It encodes CASSLFYGGFAGNQPQHF.

The chain is built from TRBV6-5 and TRBJ2-2; D uncertain. Germline V lookup: CDR1 MNHEY, CDR2 SVGAGI. This CDR3 is 13 amino acids long. The ends were cut back, 2 bases at V and 4 bases at J, with 5 bases in the middle. The CDR3 DNA is TGTGCCAGCAGTTACGGGCCCACCGGGGAGCTGTTTTTT. This translates into CASSYGPTGELFF.

The rearrangement links TRBV4-1 to TRBJ1-2; D may be TRBD1 (6 bases). V was cut by 3 bases and J by 7 bases, with 15 bases left in between. This CDR3 contains 14 residues. Germline CDR1 is MGHRA and CDR2 is YSYEKL. The CDR3 reads CASSQTSPGAGYTF. For the CDR3, the DNA is TGCGCCAGCAGCCAGACGAGTCCAGGGGCTGGCTACACCTTC.

The V and J genes are TRBV6-5 and TRBJ1-1, with a tentative D call TRBD1 (6 bases). The V gene's germline CDR1 is MNHEY and CDR2 SVGAGI. The V end lost 7 bases, the J end lost 1 base, and 10 bases lay between the germline ends. The CDR3 length is 13 residues. The CDR3 DNA follows: TGTGCCAGCAAGGTGACAGGGAACACTGAAGCTTTCTTT. Translated, it gives CASKVTGNTEAFF.

The chain combines TRBV19 with TRBJ2-1; D possibly corresponds to TRBD2 (7 bases). Per germline, CDR1 LNHDA and CDR2 SQIVND (reference sequence). V lost 10 bases to trimming and J lost 4 bases, with 17 bases between them. This CDR3 has 14 amino acids. The CDR3 DNA reads as TGTGCCACCCGAAGGGGGGGGCCTTACAATGAGCAGTTCTTC. Amino acid sequence: CATRRGGPYNEQFF.